These T cell receptor beta chains were read from a single sample in a study of monozygotic twins with inflammatory bowel disease. TCRdb processed the 5' RACE reads again and assigns one entry to each CDR3 protein, with no DNA. The sample table sets out approximately 380,000 distinct CDR3 sequences. Sequenced: blood. The receptors originated from a human donor with ulcerative colitis or Crohn's disease, or a healthy co-twin of an affected twin (not recorded which). The CDR3 runs from the conserved cysteine through the conserved F or W.

v_gene,j_gene,len,CDR3aa
TRBV29-1,TRBJ1-2,13,CSVRHQRLYGYTF
TRBV11-2,TRBJ1-2,19,CASSSPGQGASLKRYGYTF
TRBV11-2,TRBJ2-3,18,CASSFLAGGDPSTDTQYF
TRBV7-2,TRBJ2-7,14,CASSTGDRGYEQYF
TRBV19,TRBJ1-1,13,CASKKGLRTEAFF
TRBV5-1,TRBJ2-7,16,CASSLATTGVDYEQYF
TRBV5-1,TRBJ1-4,16,CASSSPLTGGSEKLFF
TRBV5-1,TRBJ1-1,13,CASSQMGQSEAFF
TRBV7-2,TRBJ2-1,14,CASSTTSGGSEQFF
TRBV12-3/TRBV12-4,TRBJ2-5,13,CASSFVTEETQYF
TRBV5-1,TRBJ2-6,15,CASSFEGSGANVLTF
TRBV11-2,TRBJ2-7,16,CASSLDSGTAPYEQYF
TRBV12-3/TRBV12-4,TRBJ2-7,16,CASSLFSSGAPYEQYF
TRBV7-9,TRBJ1-1,15,CASSRGSRGDTEAFF
TRBV6-2/TRBV6-3,TRBJ1-3,16,CASGQFWGTSGNTIYF
TRBV7-2,TRBJ2-1,15,CASRRPGQSYNEQFF
TRBV3-1,TRBJ1-6,18,CASSQVVVGGGKDSPLHF
TRBV12-3/TRBV12-4,TRBJ1-1,16,CASSPAGGGLRTEAFF
TRBV5-4,TRBJ1-2,15,CASSLRGLLNYGYTF
TRBV24-1,TRBJ2-3,16,CATSDSGTSDPYTQYF
TRBV4-3,TRBJ2-1,15,CASSQRRPSYNEQFF
TRBV5-1,TRBJ2-5,13,CASSLTVQETQYF
TRBV5-1,TRBJ2-7,14,CASHPGTDSYEQYF
TRBV11-1,TRBJ2-3,19,CASSSRTSWRSLRTDTQYF
TRBV5-5,TRBJ2-2,15,CASRLDIPNTGELFF
TRBV7-2,TRBJ2-3,17,CASSTSAGTRGSDTQYF
TRBV9,TRBJ2-2,14,CASSVTTNTGELFF
TRBV12-5,TRBJ1-1,14,CASGLDGTPTEAFF
TRBV3-1,TRBJ2-1,15,CASSPGLAMSNEQFF